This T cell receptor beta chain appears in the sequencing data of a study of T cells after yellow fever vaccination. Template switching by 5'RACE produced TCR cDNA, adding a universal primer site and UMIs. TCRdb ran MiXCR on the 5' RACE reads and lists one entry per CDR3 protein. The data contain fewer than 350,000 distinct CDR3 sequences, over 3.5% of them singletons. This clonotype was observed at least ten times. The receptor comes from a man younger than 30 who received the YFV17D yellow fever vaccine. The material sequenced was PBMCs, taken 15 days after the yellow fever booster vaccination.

Here the CDR3 reads CASSQGLAGGALTDTQYF. The CDR3, as DNA: TGCGCCAGCAGCCAGGGACTAGCGGGGGGCGCTCTCACAGATACGCAGTATTTT. V and J are TRBV5-1 and TRBJ2-3; TRBD2 matches at 15 bases. Germline assignment: CDR1 SGHRS and CDR2 YFSETQ. The CDR3 totals 18 residues. The junction had 8 bases not matched to a gene; V was cut back by 4 bases and J by 2 bases.